The following is a T cell receptor (beta chain) sequence with its context. The entry originates in a study of shared clonotypes between healthy human individuals. It was CD45RO-negative cells, positively selected for CCR7, that made up naive CD8 cells, with terminally differentiated effector memory CD45RA+ cells excluded. TCRdb's copy holds only in-frame clones and misses some; the assay was immunoSEQ multiplex PCR. The sample includes around 1.9 million clones, around 93% of them seen just once. In germline, CDR1 is SGDLS, CDR2 YYNGEE. V lost 0 bases to trimming and J lost 0 bases, with 18 bases between them. The CDR3 loop spans 18 amino acids.

Input material: naive CD8+ T cells from PBMCs. The TCR originated in a man between 18 and 35 years old in good health. Some clones in this sample may be carry-over from other donors' samples. The chain couples TRBV9 to TRBJ1-2; tentatively, D is TRBD1 (5 bases). CDR3 loop: CASSVVFGTPIPNYGYTF. CDR3 bases: TGTGCCAGCAGCGTAGTTTTCGGGACCCCGATACCTAACTATGGCTACACCTTC.